This paragraph covers one T cell receptor beta chain sequence. The treatment here: some 20 received Ad26.COV2.S at low or high dose, single or two shots; about five received placebo; per-sample allocation not given. Samples were taken on day 63 after the first vaccine or placebo injection. The CDR3 has 10 residues. The V end was cut by 8 bases, the J end by 1 base, with 3 bases between. Assay: immunoSEQ multiplex PCR; the TCRdb copy retains only in-frame clones and omits some. Of about 320,000 clones in the sample, roughly 90% were seen once. The data originate from a study of Ad26.COV2.S vaccination and SARS-CoV-2 variants.

This specimen consisted of peripheral blood, obtained in a trial of Ad26.COV2.S vaccine versus placebo. The chain recombines TRBV5-3 with TRBJ2-5; no firm D call. TRBV5-3 is identified as an open reading frame with a role that is uncertain. This clonotype originated in a person aged 18 to 65 who received the Ad26.COV2.S COVID-19 vaccine or a placebo. The DNA of the CDR3 is TGTGCCAGTTTCCAAGAGACCCAGTACTTC. Translated: CASFQETQYF.